This T cell receptor beta chain was documented in a study of OX40 agonist ivuxolimab in advanced cancers. Across the study: Cancers in dose escalation were hepatocellular, melanoma, renal cell and head and neck.

Sampling of blood occurred at baseline, cycle 4 day 1, and cycle 7 day 1. CDR3 length equals 14 residues. The germline CDR1 and CDR2 sequences are LNHDA and SQIVND (reference sequence). After removal of 5 bases from V and 4 bases from J, the junction contained 2 bases not matched to a gene. Data came from immunoSEQ multiplex PCR; TCRdb stores just in-frame clones and leaves some out. This sample has around 68,000 clones, with around 90% found just once. The sequence derives from an adult with an advanced solid tumor such as melanoma, head and neck, liver or kidney cancer. The specimen comprised CD4+ or CD8+ T cells sorted from blood, sampled in a trial of the OX40 agonist ivuxolimab. The V gene is TRBV19, the J gene TRBJ1-5; 10 nucleotides line up with TRBD1. The DNA for the CDR3 is TGTGCCAGTAGTCCGGGACAGGGGAATCAGCCCCAGCATTTT. This encodes CASSPGQGNQPQHF.